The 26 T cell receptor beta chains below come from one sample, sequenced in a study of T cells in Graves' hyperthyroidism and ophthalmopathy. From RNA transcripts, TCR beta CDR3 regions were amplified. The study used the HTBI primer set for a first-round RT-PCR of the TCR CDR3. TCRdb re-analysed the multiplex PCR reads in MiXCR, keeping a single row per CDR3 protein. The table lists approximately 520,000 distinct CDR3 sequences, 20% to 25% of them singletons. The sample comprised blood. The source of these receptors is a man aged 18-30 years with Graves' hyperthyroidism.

As DNA, the CDR3 is TGTGCCAGCAGTTTATGGACTAGCCCCTACGAGCAGTACTTC. As protein: CASSLWTSPYEQYF. V usage is TRBV12-3 or TRBV12-4 and J usage is TRBJ2-7, with 8 bases fitting TRBD2. This CDR3 has 14 amino acids. V shed 2 bases, J shed 2 bases, and the junction held 2 bases outside the gene matches.

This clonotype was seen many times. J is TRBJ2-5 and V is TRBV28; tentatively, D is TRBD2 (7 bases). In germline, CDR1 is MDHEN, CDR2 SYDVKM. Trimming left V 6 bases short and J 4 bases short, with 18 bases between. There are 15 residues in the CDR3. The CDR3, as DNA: TGTGCCAGCAGCGGCCTGCGGGGGCGCGGAGAGACCCAGTACTTC. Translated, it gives CASSGLRGRGETQYF.

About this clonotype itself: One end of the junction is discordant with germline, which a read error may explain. The CDR3 nucleotides read TGCGCCAGCAGTCTAACGGGGCAAGAGACCAAGTACTTC. This gives the protein CASSLTGQETKYF. The chain is built from TRBV6-2 or TRBV6-3 and TRBJ2-5; possibly TRBD1 or TRBD2 for D (5 bases each). Germline values: CDR1 MNHEY, CDR2 SVGEGT. The CDR3 is made up of 13 amino acids.

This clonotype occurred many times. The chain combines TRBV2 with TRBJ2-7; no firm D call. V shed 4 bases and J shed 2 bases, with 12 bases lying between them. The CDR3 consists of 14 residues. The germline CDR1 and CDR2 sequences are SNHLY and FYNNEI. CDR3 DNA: TGTGCCAGCAGTGCACCCAGGCAAACCTACGAGCAGTACTTC. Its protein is CASSAPRQTYEQYF.

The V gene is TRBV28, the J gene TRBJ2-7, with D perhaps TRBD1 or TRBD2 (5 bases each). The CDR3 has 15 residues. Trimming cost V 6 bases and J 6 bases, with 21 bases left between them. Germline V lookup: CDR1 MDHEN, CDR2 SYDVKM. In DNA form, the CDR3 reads TGTGCCAGCAGGGGACCTAAGAAGGGATGGCGCGAGCAGTACTTC. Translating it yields CASRGPKKGWREQYF.

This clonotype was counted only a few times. The CDR3 coding sequence is TGTGCCAGCAACTCAGGGGAATCCCACGAGCAGTACTTC. Protein sequence: CASNSGESHEQYF. The genes are TRBV6-1 and TRBJ2-7; D is perhaps TRBD1 (6 bases). From germline, CDR1 is MNHNS and CDR2 SASEGT. The CDR3 contains 13 residues. Trimming left V 7 bases short and J 5 bases short, with 15 bases between.

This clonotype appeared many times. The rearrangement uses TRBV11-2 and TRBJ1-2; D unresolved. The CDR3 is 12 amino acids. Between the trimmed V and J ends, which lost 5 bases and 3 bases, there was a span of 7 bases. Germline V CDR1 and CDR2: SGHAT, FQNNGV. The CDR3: CASSREDYGYTF. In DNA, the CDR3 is TGTGCCAGCAGCCGCGAAGACTATGGCTACACCTTC.

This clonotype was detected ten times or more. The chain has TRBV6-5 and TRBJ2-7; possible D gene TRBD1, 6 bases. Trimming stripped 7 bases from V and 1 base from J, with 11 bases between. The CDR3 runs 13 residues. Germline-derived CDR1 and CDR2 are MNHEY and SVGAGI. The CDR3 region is CASTQQGSYEQYF. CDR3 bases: TGTGCCAGCACCCAACAGGGATCCTACGAGCAGTACTTC.

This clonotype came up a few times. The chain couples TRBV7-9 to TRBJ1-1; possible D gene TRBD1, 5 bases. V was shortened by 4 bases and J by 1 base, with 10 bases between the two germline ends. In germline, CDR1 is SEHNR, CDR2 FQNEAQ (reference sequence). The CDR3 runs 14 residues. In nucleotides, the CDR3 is TGTGCCAGCAGCTCACAGGTCCCGAACACTGAAGCTTTCTTT. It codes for CASSSQVPNTEAFF.

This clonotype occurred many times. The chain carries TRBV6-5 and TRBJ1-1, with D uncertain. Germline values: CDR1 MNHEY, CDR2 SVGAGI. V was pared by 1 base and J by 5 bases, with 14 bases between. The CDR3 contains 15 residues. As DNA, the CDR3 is TGTGCCAGCAGTTACTTGGTCGCAGGCGGGACTGAAGCTTTCTTT. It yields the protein CASSYLVAGGTEAFF.

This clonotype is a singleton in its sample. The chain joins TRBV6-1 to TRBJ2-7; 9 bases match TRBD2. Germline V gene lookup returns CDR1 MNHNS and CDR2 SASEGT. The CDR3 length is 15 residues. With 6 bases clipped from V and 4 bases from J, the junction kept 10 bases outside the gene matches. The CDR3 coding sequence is TGTGCCAGCAGCGGTAGCGGGAGCTGGCGGTACGAGCAGTACTTC. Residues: CASSGSGSWRYEQYF.

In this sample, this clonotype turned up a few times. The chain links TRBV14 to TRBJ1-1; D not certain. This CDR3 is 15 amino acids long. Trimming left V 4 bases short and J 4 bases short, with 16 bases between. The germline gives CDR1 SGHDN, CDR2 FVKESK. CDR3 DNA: TGTGCCAGCAGCCGTAAGAAATACCCAGCCACTGAAGCTTTCTTT. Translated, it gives CASSRKKYPATEAFF.

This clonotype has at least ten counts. As DNA, the CDR3 is TGTGCCAGCAGCTACGGGACAGGGGGATATCAGCCCCAGCATTTT. Amino acids: CASSYGTGGYQPQHF. V gene TRBV6-5 combines with J gene TRBJ1-5, with TRBD1 identical over 11 bases. Trimming at V came to 6 bases and at J to 5 bases, leaving 6 bases not matched to a gene. Germline loops: CDR1 MNHEY, CDR2 SVGAGI. The CDR3 has 15 residues.

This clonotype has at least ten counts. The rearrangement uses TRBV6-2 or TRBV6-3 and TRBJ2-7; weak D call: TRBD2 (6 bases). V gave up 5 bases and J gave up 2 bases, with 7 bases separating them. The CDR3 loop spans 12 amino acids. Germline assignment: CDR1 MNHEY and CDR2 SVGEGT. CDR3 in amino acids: CASSRTTYEQYF. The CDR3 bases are TGTGCCAGCAGTCGGACTACCTACGAGCAGTACTTC.

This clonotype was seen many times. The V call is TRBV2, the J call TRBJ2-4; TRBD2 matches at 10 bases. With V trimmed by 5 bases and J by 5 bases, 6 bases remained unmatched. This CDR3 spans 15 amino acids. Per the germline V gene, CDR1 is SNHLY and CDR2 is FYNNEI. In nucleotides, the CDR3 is TGTGCCAGCAGTCCCACTAGCGGGGCCGAAAACATTCAGTACTTC. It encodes CASSPTSGAENIQYF.

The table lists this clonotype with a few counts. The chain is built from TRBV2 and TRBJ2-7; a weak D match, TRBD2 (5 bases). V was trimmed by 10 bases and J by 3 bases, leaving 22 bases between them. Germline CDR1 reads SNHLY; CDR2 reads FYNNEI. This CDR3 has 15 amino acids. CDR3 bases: TGTGCCACCCAAGCCCCCACAGAGAGGGTCTACGAGCAGTACTTC. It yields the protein CATQAPTERVYEQYF.

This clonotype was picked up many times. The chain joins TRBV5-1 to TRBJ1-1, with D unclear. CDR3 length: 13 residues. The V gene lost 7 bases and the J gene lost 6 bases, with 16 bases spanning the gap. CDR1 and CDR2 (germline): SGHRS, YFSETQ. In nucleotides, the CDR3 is TGCGCCAGCCGTCCCGTGGGAAGGTCTGAAGCTTTCTTT. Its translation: CASRPVGRSEAFF.

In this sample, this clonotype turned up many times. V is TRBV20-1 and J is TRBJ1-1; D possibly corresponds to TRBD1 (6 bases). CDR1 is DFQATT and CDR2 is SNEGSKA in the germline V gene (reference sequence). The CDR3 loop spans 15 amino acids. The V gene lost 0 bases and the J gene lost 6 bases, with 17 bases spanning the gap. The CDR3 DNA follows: TGCAGTGCTAGAGACAGGGTTACAGGGTCCGCTGAAGCTTTCTTT. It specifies CSARDRVTGSAEAFF.

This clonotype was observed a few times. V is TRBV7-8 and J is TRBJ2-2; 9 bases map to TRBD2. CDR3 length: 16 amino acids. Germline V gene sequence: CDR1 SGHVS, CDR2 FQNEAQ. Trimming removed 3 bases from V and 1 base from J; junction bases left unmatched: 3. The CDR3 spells CASSFRLAVNTGELFF. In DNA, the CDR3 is TGTGCCAGCAGCTTCAGACTAGCGGTGAACACCGGGGAGCTGTTTTTT.

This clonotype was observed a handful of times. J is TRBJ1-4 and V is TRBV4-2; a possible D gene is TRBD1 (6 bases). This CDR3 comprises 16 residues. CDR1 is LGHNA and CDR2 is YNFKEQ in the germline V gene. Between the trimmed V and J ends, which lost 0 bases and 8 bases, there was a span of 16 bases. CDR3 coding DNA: TGTGCCAGCAGCCAAGATCCGGGGGCGAAGGAAGAAAAACTGTTTTTT. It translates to CASSQDPGAKEEKLFF.

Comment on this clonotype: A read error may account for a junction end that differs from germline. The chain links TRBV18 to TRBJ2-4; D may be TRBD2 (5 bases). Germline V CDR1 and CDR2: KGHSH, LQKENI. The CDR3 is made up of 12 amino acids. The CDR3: CASRNLEAIKYF. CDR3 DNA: TGTGCCAGCCGTAACTTGGAGGCCATTAAGTACTTC. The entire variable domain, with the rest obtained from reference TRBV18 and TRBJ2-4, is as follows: NAGVMQNPRHLVRRRGQEARLRCSPMKGHSHVYWYRQLPEEGLKFMVYLQKENIIDESGMPKERFSAEFPKEGPSILRIQQVVRGDSAAYFCASRNLEAIKYFGAGTRLSVL.

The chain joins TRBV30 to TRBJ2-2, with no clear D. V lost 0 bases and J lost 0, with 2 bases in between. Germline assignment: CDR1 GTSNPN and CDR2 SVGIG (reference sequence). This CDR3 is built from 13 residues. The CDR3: CAWSVTNTGELFF. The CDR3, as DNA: TGTGCCTGGAGTGTAACGAACACCGGGGAGCTGTTTTTT.

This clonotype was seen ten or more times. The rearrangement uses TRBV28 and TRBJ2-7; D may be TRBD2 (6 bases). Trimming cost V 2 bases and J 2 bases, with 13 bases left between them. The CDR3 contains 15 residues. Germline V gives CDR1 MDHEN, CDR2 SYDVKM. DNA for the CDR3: TGTGCCAGCAGTTTAATTAAGGGGACTCCCTACGAGCAGTACTTC. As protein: CASSLIKGTPYEQYF.

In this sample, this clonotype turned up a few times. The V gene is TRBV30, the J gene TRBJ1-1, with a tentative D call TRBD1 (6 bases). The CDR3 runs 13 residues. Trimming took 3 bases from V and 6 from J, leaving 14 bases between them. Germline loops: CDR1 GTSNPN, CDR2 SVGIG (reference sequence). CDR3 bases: TGTGCCTGGAGGTCCCTGCACAGGGCTGAAGCTTTCTTT. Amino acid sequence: CAWRSLHRAEAFF.

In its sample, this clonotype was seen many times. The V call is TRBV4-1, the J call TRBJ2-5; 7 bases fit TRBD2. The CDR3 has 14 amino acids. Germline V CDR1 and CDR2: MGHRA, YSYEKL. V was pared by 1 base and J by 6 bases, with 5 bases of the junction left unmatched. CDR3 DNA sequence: TGCGCCAGCAGCCAAGGGCAAGCGGGAAAGACCCAGTACTTC. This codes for CASSQGQAGKTQYF.

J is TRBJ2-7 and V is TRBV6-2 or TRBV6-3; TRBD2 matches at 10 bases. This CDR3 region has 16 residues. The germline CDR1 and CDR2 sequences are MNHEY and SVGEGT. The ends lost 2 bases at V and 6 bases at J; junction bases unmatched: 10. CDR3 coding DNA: TGTGCCAGCAGTTACGGCCTAGCGGGAGTCCGAGTCGAGCAGTACTTC. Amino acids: CASSYGLAGVRVEQYF.